One and the same sample provided the 15 T cell receptor beta chains below, sequenced in a study of T cell responses to AZD1222 COVID-19 vaccine. Using immunoSEQ multiplex PCR, the repertoire was profiled, and TCRdb retains in-frame clones only, with some absent. The sample holds under 200,000 clones, about 89% seen once. The source material was peripheral blood, sampled on day 0 of AZD1222 vaccination. Receptor source: an adult in good health.

This chain uses TRBV5-1 with TRBJ1-2, with 8 nucleotides matching TRBD1. Unmatched junction bases numbered 11, after V lost 6 bases and J lost 4 bases. Germline V gene data show CDR1 as SGHRS and CDR2 as YFSETQ. The CDR3 extends over 15 amino acids. CDR3 loop: CASTEATGAPYGYTF. The DNA of the CDR3 is TGCGCCAGCACCGAAGCGACAGGGGCGCCCTATGGCTACACCTTC.

J is TRBJ2-3 and V is TRBV30, with TRBD2 matching 8 bases. The CDR3 is 14 amino acids. With 4 bases clipped from V and 7 bases from J, the junction kept 10 bases outside the gene matches. Germline assignment: CDR1 GTSNPN and CDR2 SVGIG (reference sequence). The CDR3 here is CAWTSAGAANTQYF. CDR3 nucleotides: TGTGCCTGGACTTCAGCGGGGGCGGCAAATACGCAGTATTTT.

The chain has TRBV28 and TRBJ1-5; possible D gene TRBD1, 5 bases. The CDR3 loop spans 13 amino acids. CDR1 and CDR2 from the germline V gene are MDHEN and SYDVKM. The germline V and J ends were trimmed by 6 bases and 3 bases, with 9 bases remaining between them. The CDR3: CASRGGFNQPQHF. In DNA form, the CDR3 reads TGTGCCAGCAGGGGGGGGTTCAATCAGCCCCAGCATTTT.

The chain combines TRBV4-2 with TRBJ1-1; the D is unclear. V shed 2 bases and J shed 12 bases, with 7 bases lying between them. The CDR3 has 10 amino acids. Germline V gene lookup returns CDR1 LGHNA and CDR2 YNFKEQ. CDR3 region: CASSQLLPFF. The DNA of the CDR3 is TGTGCCAGCAGCCAATTATTGCCTTTCTTT.

The rearrangement uses TRBV7-9 and TRBJ1-1; the D is unclear. Trimming pared 2 bases from V and 8 bases from J, leaving 9 bases between. Per the germline V gene, CDR1 is SEHNR and CDR2 is FQNEAQ (reference sequence). This CDR3 comprises 12 residues. The CDR3 loop reads CASSLSKTEAFF. CDR3 nucleotides: TGTGCCAGCAGCTTAAGTAAGACAGAAGCTTTCTTT.

V and J are TRBV6-5 and TRBJ1-2; D gene ambiguous. CDR3 length: 13 amino acids. Trimming removed 5 bases at V and 6 bases at J, with 13 bases between. Germline V gene sequence: CDR1 MNHEY, CDR2 SVGAGI. The CDR3 region is CASSLSPRHGYTF. In nucleotides, the CDR3 is TGTGCCAGCAGTCTCTCTCCGCGGCATGGCTACACCTTC.

The gene calls are TRBV3-1 (or the pseudogene TRBV3-2) and TRBJ1-4; TRBD1 might be the D (5 bases). Germline V lookup: CDR1 LGHDT, CDR2 YNNKEL (reference sequence). The CDR3 loop spans 16 amino acids. The germline V and J ends were trimmed by 2 bases and 1 base, with 11 bases remaining between them. CDR3 in DNA: TGTGCCAGCAGCCAACGGGGGACGAGAACTAATGAAAAACTGTTTTTT. It yields the protein CASSQRGTRTNEKLFF.

V and J are TRBV11-2 and TRBJ1-3, with a possible D match to TRBD1 (5 bases). There are 16 residues in the CDR3. Germline CDR1 is SGHAT and CDR2 is FQNNGV. V lost 5 bases and J lost 0, with 14 bases in between. CDR3 in DNA: TGTGCCAGCAGCCTTACCGTTGGGGCCTCTGGAAACACCATATATTTT. It is translated as CASSLTVGASGNTIYF.

The V call is TRBV6-5, the J call TRBJ2-7, with 11 bases aligning to TRBD2. Germline V lookup: CDR1 MNHEY, CDR2 SVGAGI. The V segment lost 0 bases and the J segment 3 bases; nucleotides outside the gene matches: 1. The CDR3 has 15 residues. CDR3 protein: CASSYSTSGGYEQYF. CDR3 nucleotide sequence: TGTGCCAGCAGTTACTCAACTAGCGGGGGCTACGAGCAGTACTTC.

The sample holds one count of this clone. The chain uses TRBV5-6 and TRBJ1-4; D is unresolved. Germline-derived CDR1 and CDR2 are SGHDT and YYEEEE. This CDR3 contains 12 residues. With 3 bases removed from V and 12 bases from J, the gap between germline ends came to 12 bases. This chain's CDR3 is CASSSGSRELFF. The DNA of the CDR3 is TGTGCCAGCAGCTCGGGGAGCCGGGAACTGTTTTTT.

The chain combines TRBV19 with TRBJ2-2; the match to TRBD2 covers 11 bases. Trimming removed 10 bases from V and 2 bases from J; junction bases left unmatched: 3. CDR3 length: 14 residues. The V gene's germline CDR1 is LNHDA and CDR2 SQIVND (reference sequence). DNA for the CDR3: TGTGCCACAAGACTAGCGGGAAACACCGGGGAGCTGTTTTTT. Translating gives CATRLAGNTGELFF.

This clone occurred once. The chain uses TRBV5-5 and TRBJ1-1; 7 bases fit TRBD1. J gave up 10 bases and V 6 bases, and 9 bases lay outside the gene matches. The germline CDR1 and CDR2 sequences are SGHKS and YYEKEE (reference sequence). CDR3 length: 12 residues. CDR3: CASTNAAGGAFF. In nucleotides, the CDR3 is TGTGCCAGCACAAATGCGGCAGGGGGAGCTTTCTTT.

This chain uses TRBV6-5 with TRBJ1-5; D unresolved. Trimming took 2 bases from V and 9 from J, leaving 8 bases between them. CDR1 is MNHEY and CDR2 is SVGAGI in the germline V gene. The CDR3 runs 12 residues. The CDR3 here is CASSYREGPQHF. The CDR3, as DNA: TGTGCCAGCAGTTACAGGGAAGGGCCCCAGCATTTT.

The V call is TRBV5-8, the J call TRBJ1-1; D unclear. Germline CDR1 SGHTS, CDR2 YDEGEE. Trimming took off 1 base at V and 6 bases at J, with 7 bases between the two ends. This CDR3 has 12 amino acids. In DNA, the CDR3 is TGTGCCAGCAGCTTGCAAAGGGCTGAAGCTTTCTTT. It is translated as CASSLQRAEAFF.

The chain has TRBV7-8 and TRBJ1-1, with D perhaps matching TRBD1 (5 bases). The germline V and J ends were trimmed by 2 bases and 1 base, with 17 bases remaining between them. The CDR3 covers 17 residues. Germline CDR1 SGHVS, CDR2 FQNEAQ. CDR3 sequence: CASSLTRVPGKNTEAFF. DNA of the CDR3: TGTGCCAGCAGCTTAACGCGGGTGCCAGGGAAGAACACTGAAGCTTTCTTT.